The TCR beta chain under discussion was sequenced for a study of T-cell reconstitution after alpha-beta-depleted transplantation in children. This CDR3 region has 11 residues. V was pared by 6 bases and J by 8 bases, with 9 bases between. A TCRbeta library incorporating unique molecular identifiers was prepared. TCRdb processed the PCR reads anew with MiXCR; each CDR3 protein has one entry. This sample has some 140,000 distinct CDR3 sequences, with roughly 9% found just once. This clonotype has a handful of counts. Antigen specificity is unknown. Study-wide results and limits: The origin of high day-60 TCRbeta diversity in some patients lay in surviving recipient T cells and thymic progenitors. Expanded clones from the graft, numbering several hundred, reportedly supplied alpha-beta T cells about two months after transplant. When one year had passed after transplant, most T-cell counts and diversity came from newly produced T cells.

V usage is TRBV12-3 or TRBV12-4 and J usage is TRBJ2-3; D not resolved. Material: PBMCs, mostly from graft donor cells, obtained 180 days after TCRalphabeta/CD19-depleted stem cell transplant. The receptor was isolated from a girl less than two years old who had a stem cell transplant for combined immunodeficiency, so the T cells may come from the graft donor. The CDR3 region has the DNA TGTGCCAGCAGCCTTGCTGGTACGCAGTATTTT. This translates into CASSLAGTQYF.